The TCR beta chain under discussion was sequenced for a study of persistence of HIV-infected CD4 T cells. The immunoSEQ assay was version 4, run in survey mode. Measured with immunoSEQ multiplex PCR; TCRdb has only the in-frame clones, and not every one. The table records tens of thousands of clones, around 89% of them present only once. The CDR3 length is 12 residues. Germline CDR1 is GTSNPN and CDR2 is SVGIG (reference sequence). V shed 4 bases and J 7 bases; nucleotides not matched to a gene: 2. Comment on this clone: Antigen unknown.

Nonspecific anti-CD3/anti-CD28 bead stimulation represents the broad CD4+ T cell repertoire. Sorting of responding CD4+ T cells relied on upregulated CD40 ligand together with CD69. V usage is TRBV30 and J usage is TRBJ2-3; 10 nucleotides line up with TRBD2. The sequence was obtained from an adult woman with HIV who was CMV-seropositive. The sample was CD4+ T cells sorted from PBMCs after 18-hour stimulation, taken from a patient who received antiretroviral therapy. This CDR3 is CAWTSGGYTQYF. The CDR3 DNA is TGTGCCTGGACTAGCGGGGGATATACGCAGTATTTT.